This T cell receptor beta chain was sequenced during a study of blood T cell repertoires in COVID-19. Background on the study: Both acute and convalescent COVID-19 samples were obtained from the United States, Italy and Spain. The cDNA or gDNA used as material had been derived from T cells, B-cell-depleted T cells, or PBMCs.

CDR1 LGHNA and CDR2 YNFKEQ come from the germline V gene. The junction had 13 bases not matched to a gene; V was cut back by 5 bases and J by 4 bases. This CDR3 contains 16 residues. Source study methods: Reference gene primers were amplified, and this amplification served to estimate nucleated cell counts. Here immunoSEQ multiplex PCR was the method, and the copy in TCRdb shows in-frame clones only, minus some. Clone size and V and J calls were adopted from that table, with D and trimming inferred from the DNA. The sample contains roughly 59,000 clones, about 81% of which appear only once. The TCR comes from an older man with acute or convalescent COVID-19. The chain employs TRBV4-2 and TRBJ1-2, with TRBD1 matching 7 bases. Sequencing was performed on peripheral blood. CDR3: CASSTFPDRAFYGYTF. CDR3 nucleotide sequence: TGTGCCAGCAGCACTTTTCCAGACAGGGCCTTCTATGGCTACACCTTC.